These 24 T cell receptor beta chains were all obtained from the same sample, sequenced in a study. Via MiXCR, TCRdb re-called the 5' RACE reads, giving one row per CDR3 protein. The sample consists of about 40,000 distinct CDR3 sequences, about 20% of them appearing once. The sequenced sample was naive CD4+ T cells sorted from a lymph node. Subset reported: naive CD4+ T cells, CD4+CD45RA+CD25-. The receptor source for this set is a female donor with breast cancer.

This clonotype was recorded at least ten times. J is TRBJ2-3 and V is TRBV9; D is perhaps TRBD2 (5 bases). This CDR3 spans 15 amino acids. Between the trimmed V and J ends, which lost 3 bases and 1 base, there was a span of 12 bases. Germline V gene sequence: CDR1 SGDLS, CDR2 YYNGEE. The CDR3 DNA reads TGTGCCAGCAGCGCGACCTCGGAGGGCACAGATACGCAGTATTTT. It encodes CASSATSEGTDTQYF.

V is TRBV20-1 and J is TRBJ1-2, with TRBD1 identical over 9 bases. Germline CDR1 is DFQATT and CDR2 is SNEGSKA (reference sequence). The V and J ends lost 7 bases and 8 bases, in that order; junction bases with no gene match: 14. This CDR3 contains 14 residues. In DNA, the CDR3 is TGCAGTGTCCCGGGACAGGGAGGGCTGAGAGGCTACACCTTC. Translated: CSVPGQGGLRGYTF.

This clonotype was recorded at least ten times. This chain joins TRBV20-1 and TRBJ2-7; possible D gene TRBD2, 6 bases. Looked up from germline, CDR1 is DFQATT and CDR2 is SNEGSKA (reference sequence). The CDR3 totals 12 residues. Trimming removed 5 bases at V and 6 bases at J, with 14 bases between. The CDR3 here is CSARRGTFEQYF. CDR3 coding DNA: TGCAGTGCTCGACGGGGGACCTTCGAGCAGTACTTC.

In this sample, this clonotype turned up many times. Here the CDR3 DNA reads TGTGCCAGCTCACCAAGGCTAGCGGGGGGAACAGGGTCCTACGAGCAGTACTTC. Its translation is CASSPRLAGGTGSYEQYF. The chain employs TRBV18 and TRBJ2-7; TRBD2 agrees at 11 bases. CDR3 length: 18 amino acids. After removal of 2 bases from V and 1 base from J, the junction contained 10 bases not matched to a gene. The germline V gene encodes CDR1 KGHSH and CDR2 LQKENI.

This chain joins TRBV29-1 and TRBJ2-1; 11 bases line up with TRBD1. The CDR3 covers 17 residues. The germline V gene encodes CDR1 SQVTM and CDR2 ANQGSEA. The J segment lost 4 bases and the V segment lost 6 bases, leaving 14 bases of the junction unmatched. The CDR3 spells CSVTGTGGTSSYNEQFF. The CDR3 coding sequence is TGCAGCGTGACCGGGACAGGGGGGACTAGCAGTTACAATGAGCAGTTCTTC.

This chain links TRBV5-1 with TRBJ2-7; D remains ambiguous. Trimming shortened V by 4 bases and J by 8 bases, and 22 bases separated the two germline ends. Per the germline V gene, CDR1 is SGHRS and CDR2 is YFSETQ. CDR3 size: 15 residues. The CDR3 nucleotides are TGCGCCAGCAGCCCCCCTGGTGCGGAGTCCGTCAAGCAGTACTTC. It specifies CASSPPGAESVKQYF.

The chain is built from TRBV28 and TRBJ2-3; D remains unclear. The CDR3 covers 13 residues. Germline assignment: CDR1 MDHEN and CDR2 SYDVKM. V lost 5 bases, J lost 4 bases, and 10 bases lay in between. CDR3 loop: CASSPHGPDTQYF. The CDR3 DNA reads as TGTGCCAGCAGTCCCCACGGCCCAGATACGCAGTATTTT. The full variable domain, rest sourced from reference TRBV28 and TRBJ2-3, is DVKVTQSSRYLVKRTGEKVFLECVQDMDHENMFWYRQDPGLGLRLIYFSYDVKMKEKGDIPEGYSVSREKKERFSLILESASTNQTSMYLCASSPHGPDTQYFGPGTRLTVL.

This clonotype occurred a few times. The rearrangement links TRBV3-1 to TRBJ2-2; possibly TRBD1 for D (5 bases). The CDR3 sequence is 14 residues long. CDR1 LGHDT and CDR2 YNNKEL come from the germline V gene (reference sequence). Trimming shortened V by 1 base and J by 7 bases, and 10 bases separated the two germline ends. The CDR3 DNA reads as TGTGCCAGCAGCCAAGGGCAGGGTTTCGGGGAGCTGTTTTTT. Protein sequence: CASSQGQGFGELFF.

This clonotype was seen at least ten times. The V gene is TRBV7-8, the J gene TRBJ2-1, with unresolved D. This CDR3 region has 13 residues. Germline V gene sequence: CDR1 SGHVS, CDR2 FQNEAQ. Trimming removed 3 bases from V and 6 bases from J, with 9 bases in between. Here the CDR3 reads CASSFTVTNEQFF. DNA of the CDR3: TGTGCCAGCAGCTTCACGGTCACCAATGAGCAGTTCTTC.

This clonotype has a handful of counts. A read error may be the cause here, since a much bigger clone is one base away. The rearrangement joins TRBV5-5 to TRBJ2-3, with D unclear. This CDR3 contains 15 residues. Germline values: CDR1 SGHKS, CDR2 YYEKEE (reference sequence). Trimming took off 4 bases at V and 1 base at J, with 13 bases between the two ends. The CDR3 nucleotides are TGTGCCAGCAGCCCCGGCGTGTGGGGCACAGATACGCAGTATTTT. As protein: CASSPGVWGTDTQYF.

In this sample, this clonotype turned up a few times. The CDR3 nucleotides read TGTGCCAGTAGTGCCCGAGGACGGCCATTGCACACTGAAGCTTTCTTT. Amino acids: CASSARGRPLHTEAFF. V and J are TRBV19 and TRBJ1-1; no firm D call. Per the germline V gene, CDR1 is LNHDA and CDR2 is SQIVND (reference sequence). The V end was cut by 5 bases, the J end by 3 bases, with 19 bases between. This CDR3 region has 16 residues.

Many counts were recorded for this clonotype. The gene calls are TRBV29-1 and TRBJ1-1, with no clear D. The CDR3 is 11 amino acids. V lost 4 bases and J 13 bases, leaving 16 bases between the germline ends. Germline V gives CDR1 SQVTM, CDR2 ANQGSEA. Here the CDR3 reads CSVAQYSVNFF. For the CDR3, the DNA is TGCAGCGTTGCCCAGTACAGTGTTAATTTCTTT. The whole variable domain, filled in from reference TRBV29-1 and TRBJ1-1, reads SAVISQKPSRDICQRGTSLTIQCQVDSQVTMMFWYRQQPGQSLTLIATANQGSEATYESGFVIDKFPISRPNLTFSTLTVSNMSPEDSSIYLCSVAQYSVNFFGQGTRLTVV.

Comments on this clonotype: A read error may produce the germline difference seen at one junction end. The CDR3 DNA sequence: TGTGTCAGCACCCCGCAGGCTACCCAGTACGAGCAGTACTTC. Its protein is CVSTPQATQYEQYF. The chain couples TRBV6-1 to TRBJ2-7; no definite D call. Germline V lookup: CDR1 MNHNS, CDR2 SASEGT. The CDR3 sequence is 14 residues long.

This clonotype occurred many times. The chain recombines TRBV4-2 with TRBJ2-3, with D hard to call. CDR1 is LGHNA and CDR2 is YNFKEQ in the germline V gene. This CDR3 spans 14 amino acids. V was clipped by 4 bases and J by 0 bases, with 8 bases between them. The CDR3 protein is CASSPGTSTDTQYF. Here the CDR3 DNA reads TGTGCCAGCAGCCCGGGTACTAGCACAGATACGCAGTATTTT.

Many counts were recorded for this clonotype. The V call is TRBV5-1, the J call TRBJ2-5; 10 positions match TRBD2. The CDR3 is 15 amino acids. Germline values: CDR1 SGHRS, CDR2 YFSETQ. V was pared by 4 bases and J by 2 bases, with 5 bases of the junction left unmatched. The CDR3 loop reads CASSLGTSEQETQYF. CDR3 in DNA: TGCGCCAGCAGCCTCGGGACTAGCGAACAAGAGACCCAGTACTTC.

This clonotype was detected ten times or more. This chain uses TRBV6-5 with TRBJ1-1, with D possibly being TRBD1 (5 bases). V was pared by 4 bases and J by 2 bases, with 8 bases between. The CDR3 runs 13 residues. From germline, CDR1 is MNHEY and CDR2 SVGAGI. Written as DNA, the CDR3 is TGTGCCAGCAGTTGGGGACTCAACACTGAAGCTTTCTTT. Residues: CASSWGLNTEAFF.

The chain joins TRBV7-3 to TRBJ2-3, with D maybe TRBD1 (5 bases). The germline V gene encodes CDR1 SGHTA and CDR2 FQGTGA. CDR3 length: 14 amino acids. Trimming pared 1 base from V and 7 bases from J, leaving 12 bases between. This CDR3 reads CASSLNGQGNTQYF. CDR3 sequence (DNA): TGTGCCAGCAGCTTAAACGGGCAGGGCAATACGCAGTATTTT. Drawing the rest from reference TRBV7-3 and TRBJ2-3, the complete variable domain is GAGVSQTPSNKVTEKGKYVELRCDPISGHTALYWYRQSLGQGPEFLIYFQGTGAADDSGLPNDRFFAVRPEGSVSTLKIQRTERGDSAVYLCASSLNGQGNTQYFGPGTRLTVL.

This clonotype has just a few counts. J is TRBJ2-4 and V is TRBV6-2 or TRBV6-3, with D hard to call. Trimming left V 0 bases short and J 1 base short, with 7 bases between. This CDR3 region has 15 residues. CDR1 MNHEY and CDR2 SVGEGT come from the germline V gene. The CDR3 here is CASSYSTVAKNIQYF. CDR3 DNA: TGTGCCAGCAGTTACTCGACGGTGGCCAAAAACATTCAGTACTTC.

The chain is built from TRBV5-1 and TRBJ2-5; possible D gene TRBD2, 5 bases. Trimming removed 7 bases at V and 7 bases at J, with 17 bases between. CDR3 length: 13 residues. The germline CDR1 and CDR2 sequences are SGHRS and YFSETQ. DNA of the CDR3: TGCGCCAGCCGACTTCGAACCGAGGGGACCCAGTACTTC. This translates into CASRLRTEGTQYF.

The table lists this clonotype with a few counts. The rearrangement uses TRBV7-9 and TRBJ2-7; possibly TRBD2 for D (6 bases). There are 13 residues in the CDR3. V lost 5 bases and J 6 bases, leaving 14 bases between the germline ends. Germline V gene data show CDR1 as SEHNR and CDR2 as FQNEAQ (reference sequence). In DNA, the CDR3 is TGTGCCAGCAGCCCCGGGACGCGGGGCGAGCAGTACTTC. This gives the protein CASSPGTRGEQYF.

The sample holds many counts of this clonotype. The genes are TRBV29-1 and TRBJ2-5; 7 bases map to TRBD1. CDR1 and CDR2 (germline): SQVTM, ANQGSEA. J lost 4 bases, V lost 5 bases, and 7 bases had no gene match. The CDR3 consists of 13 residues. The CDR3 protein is CSVSNTGVETQYF. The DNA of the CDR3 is TGCAGCGTTTCCAATACAGGGGTAGAGACCCAGTACTTC.

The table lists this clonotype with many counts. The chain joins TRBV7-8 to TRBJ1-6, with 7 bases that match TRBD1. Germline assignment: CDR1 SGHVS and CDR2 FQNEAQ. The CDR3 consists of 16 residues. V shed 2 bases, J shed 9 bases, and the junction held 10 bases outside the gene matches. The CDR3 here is CASSLSVGQGVSPLHF. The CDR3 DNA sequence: TGTGCCAGCAGCTTATCAGTCGGCCAGGGGGTTTCACCCCTCCACTTT.

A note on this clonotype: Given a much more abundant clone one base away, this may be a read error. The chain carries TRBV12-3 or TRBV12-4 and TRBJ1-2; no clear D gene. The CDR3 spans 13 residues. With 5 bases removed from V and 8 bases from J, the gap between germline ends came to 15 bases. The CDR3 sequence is CASSIVAIEGYTF. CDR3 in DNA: TGTGCCAGCAGTATTGTCGCGATAGAAGGCTACACCTTC.

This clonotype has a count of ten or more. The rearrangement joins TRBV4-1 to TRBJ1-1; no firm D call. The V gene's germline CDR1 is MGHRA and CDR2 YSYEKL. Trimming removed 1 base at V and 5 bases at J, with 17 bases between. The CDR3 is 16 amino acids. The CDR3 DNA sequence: TGCGCCAGCAGCCAAGCGACCTTTTTTCGGGGAACTGAAGCTTTCTTT. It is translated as CASSQATFFRGTEAFF.